This note documents a single T cell receptor beta chain sequence. CDR1 is MGHRA and CDR2 is YSYEKL in the germline V gene. V gave up 5 bases and J gave up 0 bases; unmatched junction bases: 5. The CDR3 is 15 amino acids. The sample originates from a study of blood T cell repertoires in COVID-19. Turning to the study itself: Acute and convalescent COVID-19 samples came from the United States, Italy and Spain. PBMCs, B-cell-depleted T cells, or T cells were the source of the cDNA or gDNA that made up the material.

It was during active infection that Seattle patients were enrolled and then longitudinally followed. Original processing methods: It was from reference gene primer amplification that nucleated cell counts were estimated. Sequencing used immunoSEQ multiplex PCR; TCRdb keeps in-frame clones, though not all of them. The DNA was the basis for D and trimming; V, J and clone size are from that table. The sample contains about 130,000 clones, roughly 77% of which appear only once. The V gene is TRBV4-1, the J gene TRBJ2-3; 7 nucleotides line up with TRBD2. This clonotype was sampled from a woman aged 70-85 years with COVID-19, enrolled during active disease. The source material was peripheral blood. In DNA, the CDR3 is TGCGCCAGCAGCAAACTAGCGACTAGCACAGATACGCAGTATTTT. It encodes CASSKLATSTDTQYF.